These 27 T cell receptor beta chains came from one sample sequenced in a study of cytomegalovirus exposure and HLA in healthy donors. TCRdb's table, derived via immunoSEQ multiplex PCR, lists solely in-frame clones and lacks some. The table has about 280,000 clones, approximately 90% seen once. The specimen sequenced was PBMCs. These TCRs come from a woman aged 18-35 years in good health and CMV-seronegative.

The chain joins TRBV11-2 to TRBJ2-7, with 8 nucleotides matching TRBD2. The ends lost 5 bases at V and 0 bases at J; junction bases unmatched: 6. CDR1 is SGHAT and CDR2 is FQNNGV in the germline V gene. There are 15 residues in the CDR3. The CDR3: CASSRGLAGSYEQYF. CDR3 DNA: TGTGCCAGCAGCCGTGGACTAGCAGGCTCCTACGAGCAGTACTTC.

V and J are TRBV19 and TRBJ2-7; perhaps TRBD1 as D (5 bases). This CDR3 comprises 14 residues. Germline values: CDR1 LNHDA, CDR2 SQIVND (reference sequence). Trimming pared 2 bases from V and 1 base from J, leaving 9 bases between. As DNA, the CDR3 is TGTGCCAGTAGTATAAAGCAGGGTTCCTACGAGCAGTACTTC. It is translated as CASSIKQGSYEQYF.

The chain links TRBV11-1 to TRBJ2-2; D is uncertain. Trimming left V 2 bases short and J 6 bases short, with 10 bases between. The CDR3 contains 14 residues. Germline V gene lookup returns CDR1 SGHAT and CDR2 FQDESV (reference sequence). CDR3 nucleotides: TGTGCCAGCAGCTTATCCGTATCGGCCGGGGAGCTGTTTTTT. Encoded protein: CASSLSVSAGELFF.

This clone was counted once. The rearrangement links TRBV5-1 to TRBJ2-5; D is possibly TRBD2 (6 bases). Looked up from germline, CDR1 is SGHRS and CDR2 is YFSETQ. This CDR3 has 16 residues. V gave up 0 bases and J gave up 2 bases, with 14 bases separating them. The CDR3 bases are TGCGCCAGCAGCTTGGTGGAGAGACGGGGGCAAGAGACCCAGTACTTC. Protein sequence: CASSLVERRGQETQYF. Looking up the rest from reference TRBV5-1 and TRBJ2-5 gives the full variable domain: KAGVTQTPRYLIKTRGQQVTLSCSPISGHRSVSWYQQTPGQGLQFLFEYFSETQRNKGNFPGRFSGRQFSNSRSEMNVSTLELGDSALYLCASSLVERRGQETQYFGPGTRLLVL.

The chain employs TRBV9 and TRBJ1-1; D uncertain. This CDR3 comprises 13 residues. Trimming stripped 2 bases from V and 0 bases from J, with 5 bases between. CDR1 and CDR2 (germline): SGDLS, YYNGEE. This CDR3 is CASSVTLNTEAFF. The CDR3 DNA reads TGTGCCAGCAGCGTCACTTTGAACACTGAAGCTTTCTTT.

The J gene is TRBJ2-2, the V gene TRBV9; 7 positions match TRBD1. This CDR3 has 14 amino acids. The V and J ends lost 4 bases and 6 bases, in that order; junction bases with no gene match: 6. Germline V CDR1 and CDR2: SGDLS, YYNGEE. The CDR3 bases are TGTGCCAGCAGCATAGGACAGGTTTCCGGGGAGCTGTTTTTT. Its translation is CASSIGQVSGELFF.

This chain links TRBV5-1 with TRBJ2-5, with TRBD1 matching 8 bases. The CDR3 runs 13 residues. Germline trimming cut 4 bases from V and 5 bases from J; bases unmatched to any gene: 4. Germline lookup yields CDR1 SGHRS and CDR2 YFSETQ. CDR3 region: CASSQGAGETQYF. CDR3 DNA: TGCGCCAGCAGCCAGGGGGCGGGGGAGACCCAGTACTTC.

This chain links TRBV28 with TRBJ2-5; D call uncertain. CDR3 length: 11 amino acids. The germline V and J ends were trimmed by 6 bases and 2 bases, with 4 bases remaining between them. Germline lookup yields CDR1 MDHEN and CDR2 SYDVKM. The CDR3 loop reads CASRTQETQYF. CDR3 in DNA: TGTGCCAGCAGGACTCAAGAGACCCAGTACTTC.

This rearrangement joins TRBV15 to TRBJ2-3; the D gene is possibly TRBD1 (5 bases). Trimming left V 5 bases short and J 6 bases short, with 18 bases between. The V gene's germline CDR1 is LNHNV and CDR2 YYDKDF (reference sequence). The CDR3 length is 15 residues. This CDR3 is CATSGARTLGDTQYF. DNA of the CDR3: TGTGCCACCAGCGGGGCTCGGACCCTCGGCGATACGCAGTATTTT.

The chain links TRBV20-1 to TRBJ1-2; D is possibly TRBD1 (5 bases). The V gene's germline CDR1 is DFQATT and CDR2 SNEGSKA (reference sequence). The CDR3 is made up of 10 amino acids. With 0 bases removed from V and 12 bases from J, the gap between germline ends came to 8 bases. CDR3 DNA: TGCAGTGCTAGAGAAGGGGAGGACACCTTC. It codes for CSAREGEDTF.

The rearrangement links TRBV9 to TRBJ2-3; weak D call: TRBD2 (6 bases). Trimming left V 3 bases short and J 3 bases short, with 14 bases between. The CDR3 is 15 amino acids. Per the germline V gene, CDR1 is SGDLS and CDR2 is YYNGEE. CDR3 protein: CASSATSIGTDTQYF. The DNA for the CDR3 is TGTGCCAGCAGCGCCACTAGCATAGGGACAGATACGCAGTATTTT.

CDR3 residues: CASSQTPGTLFTDTQYF. The DNA of the CDR3 is TGTGCCAGCAGCCAGACCCCCGGGACACTTTTCACAGATACGCAGTATTTT. The rearrangement uses TRBV27 and TRBJ2-3; D might be TRBD1 (6 bases). V was pared by 6 bases and J by 2 bases, with 21 bases between. The CDR3 is 17 residues long. Germline V lookup: CDR1 MNHEY, CDR2 SMNVEV (reference sequence).

The CDR3 nucleotides are TGTGCCAGCAGCGGGGGGACTAGCGGGGGGTACAATGAGCAGTTCTTC. Amino acids: CASSGGTSGGYNEQFF. This chain connects TRBV9 to TRBJ2-1, with 15 bases identical to TRBD2. The trim removed 3 bases at V and 4 bases at J, leaving 2 bases unmatched. The CDR3 has 16 residues. Germline CDR1 is SGDLS and CDR2 is YYNGEE.

The chain couples TRBV5-1 to TRBJ1-2, with D perhaps TRBD1 (6 bases). The V gene's germline CDR1 is SGHRS and CDR2 YFSETQ. V was shortened by 3 bases and J by 8 bases, with 32 bases between the two germline ends. The CDR3 is made up of 19 amino acids. The CDR3 bases are TGCGCCAGCAGCTCAAGACCGAGGGGGAGGGAATGGGTAGAGATCGGCTACACCTTC. Translating gives CASSSRPRGREWVEIGYTF.

The chain carries TRBV19 and TRBJ1-2; possible D gene TRBD1, 6 bases. Between the trimmed V and J ends, which lost 0 bases and 3 bases, there was a span of 14 bases. Germline V gene data show CDR1 as LNHDA and CDR2 as SQIVND (reference sequence). The CDR3 consists of 16 residues. This chain's CDR3 is CASSIDLTGRDYGYTF. The CDR3 nucleotides read TGTGCCAGTAGTATAGATCTGACAGGCCGCGACTATGGCTACACCTTC. The full variable domain, completed using reference TRBV19 and TRBJ1-2, is DGGITQSPKYLFRKEGQNVTLSCEQNLNHDAMYWYRQDPGQGLRLIYYSQIVNDFQKGDIAEGYSVSREKKESFPLTVTSAQKNPTAFYLCASSIDLTGRDYGYTFGSGTRLTVV.

This chain uses TRBV29-1 with TRBJ2-5; 13 bases fit TRBD2. Trimming cost V 6 bases and J 1 base; bases outside gene matches: 20. This CDR3 region has 20 residues. The germline V gene has CDR1 SQVTM and CDR2 ANQGSEA. The CDR3 DNA reads TGCAGCGTCAAGTCGGGGAGGACTAGCGGGAGAGGGGGCCTCCAAGAGACCCAGTACTTC. This sequence encodes CSVKSGRTSGRGGLQETQYF. Full variable domain (remainder filled in from reference TRBV29-1 and TRBJ2-5): SAVISQKPSRDICQRGTSLTIQCQVDSQVTMMFWYRQQPGQSLTLIATANQGSEATYESGFVIDKFPISRPNLTFSTLTVSNMSPEDSSIYLCSVKSGRTSGRGGLQETQYFGPGTRLLVL.

This sequence joins TRBV2 and TRBJ1-4; TRBD1 is a possible D gene (6 bases). Deletions cut 10 bases from V and 8 bases from J, with 14 bases between. The CDR3 loop spans 12 amino acids. Per germline, CDR1 SNHLY and CDR2 FYNNEI. The CDR3 bases are TGTGCCACCGTAGTGGGGGCCGAAAAACTGTTTTTT. Its translation is CATVVGAEKLFF. The variable domain in full, with the rest retrieved from reference TRBV2 and TRBJ1-4, is EPEVTQTPSHQVTQMGQEVILRCVPISNHLYFYWYRQILGQKVEFLVSFYNNEISEKSEIFDDQFSVERPDGSNFTLKIRSTKLEDSAMYFCATVVGAEKLFFGSGTQLSVL.

There are a few counts of this clone. The chain uses TRBV9 and TRBJ1-2, with a weak D call TRBD1 (6 bases). The germline V gene has CDR1 SGDLS and CDR2 YYNGEE. This CDR3 has 12 amino acids. Trimming took 3 bases from V and 8 from J, leaving 11 bases between them. CDR3: CASSAQGWGYTF. CDR3 sequence (DNA): TGTGCCAGCAGCGCGCAGGGGTGGGGCTACACCTTC.

The CDR3 region is CASRGRGDEKLFF. For the CDR3, the DNA is TGTGCCAGCAGGGGCAGGGGTGATGAAAAACTGTTTTTT. This chain uses TRBV7-6 with TRBJ1-4; perhaps TRBD1 as D (6 bases). Trimming took off 6 bases at V and 6 bases at J, with 11 bases between the two ends. CDR3 length: 13 amino acids. Germline CDR1 reads SGHVS; CDR2 reads FNYEAQ. Drawing the rest from reference TRBV7-6 and TRBJ1-4, the complete variable domain is GAGVSQSPRYKVTKRGQDVALRCDPISGHVSLYWYRQALGQGPEFLTYFNYEAQQDKSGLPNDRFSAERPEGSISTLTIQRTEQRDSAMYRCASRGRGDEKLFFGSGTQLSVL.

The genes are TRBV15 and TRBJ2-3, with D maybe TRBD2 (6 bases). V dropped 7 bases and J dropped 2 bases, with 13 bases sitting between them. The CDR3 loop spans 14 amino acids. Per germline, CDR1 LNHNV and CDR2 YYDKDF (reference sequence). The CDR3 DNA is TGTGCCACCACTAATGGGGGGTACACAGATACGCAGTATTTT. Protein: CATTNGGYTDTQYF.

The chain couples TRBV18 to TRBJ2-7; 7 bases agree with TRBD1. J was trimmed by 3 bases and V by 4 bases; bases with no gene match: 3. CDR3 size: 13 residues. Germline V gene lookup returns CDR1 KGHSH and CDR2 LQKENI. CDR3 residues: CASSRGQNYEQYF. In nucleotides, the CDR3 is TGTGCCAGCTCACGGGGACAGAACTACGAGCAGTACTTC. Variable domain in full (rest from reference TRBV18 and TRBJ2-7): NAGVMQNPRHLVRRRGQEARLRCSPMKGHSHVYWYRQLPEEGLKFMVYLQKENIIDESGMPKERFSAEFPKEGPSILRIQQVVRGDSAAYFCASSRGQNYEQYFGPGTRLTVT.

V is TRBV28 and J is TRBJ2-3, with D possibly matching TRBD1 (5 bases). Germline values: CDR1 MDHEN, CDR2 SYDVKM. Trimming removed 8 bases from V and 4 bases from J, with 13 bases in between. The CDR3 is 13 residues long. The CDR3 coding sequence is TGTGCCAGCCAGGGTCGTAGGGCAGATACGCAGTATTTT. This gives the protein CASQGRRADTQYF.

This clone was seen just once. The chain links TRBV9 to TRBJ1-2; D may be TRBD1 (5 bases). V gave up 5 bases and J gave up 5 bases, with 13 bases separating them. Germline-derived CDR1 and CDR2 are SGDLS and YYNGEE. This CDR3 is 13 amino acids long. The CDR3 loop is CASRRAGPYGYTF. Here the CDR3 DNA reads TGTGCCAGCAGACGAGCAGGGCCGTATGGCTACACCTTC.

The CDR3, as DNA: TGTGCCAGCAGTTTAGAGGGGGCAAGGGAAAAACTGTTTTTT. This gives the protein CASSLEGAREKLFF. This chain connects TRBV6-9 to TRBJ1-4, with TRBD1 identical over 7 bases. The V gene end was trimmed by 4 bases and the J gene end by 8 bases; junction bases not matched to a gene: 7. This CDR3 spans 14 amino acids. Germline V gives CDR1 MNHGY, CDR2 SVAAGI.

This chain connects TRBV28 to TRBJ1-2; D might be TRBD1 (5 bases). This CDR3 spans 10 amino acids. The germline CDR1 and CDR2 sequences are MDHEN and SYDVKM. V was clipped by 8 bases and J by 6 bases, with 7 bases between them. In nucleotides, the CDR3 is TGTGCCAGCCAGGGTGATGGCTACACCTTC. As protein: CASQGDGYTF.

The chain recombines TRBV9 with TRBJ2-7; 11 bases are a match to TRBD2. In germline, CDR1 is SGDLS, CDR2 YYNGEE. V shed 0 bases and J 5 bases; nucleotides not matched to a gene: 4. CDR3 length: 15 amino acids. The CDR3 sequence: CASSVGSGRVHEQYF. The CDR3 DNA is TGTGCCAGCAGCGTAGGTAGCGGGAGGGTCCACGAGCAGTACTTC.

V gene TRBV10-2 combines with J gene TRBJ2-2, with 8 bases identical to TRBD1. The trim removed 6 bases at V and 5 bases at J, leaving 11 bases unmatched. The length of the CDR3 is 16 residues. Germline V gene data show CDR1 as WSHSY and CDR2 as SAAADI. This CDR3 reads CASREVTGEGTGELFF. CDR3 sequence (DNA): TGCGCCAGCAGGGAAGTGACAGGGGAAGGGACCGGGGAGCTGTTTTTT.